This T cell receptor (beta chain) was documented in a study of molecular identifiers for immune sequencing clone quantification. MiXCR, applied by TCRdb to the PCR reads, yields one record per CDR3 protein. The sample lists about 330,000 distinct CDR3 sequences; about 23% were seen once. Many counts were recorded for this clonotype. What was sequenced was naive CD8+ T cells from blood, with Jurkat cell RNA spiked in. Regarding subset: FACS-sorted CD8+CD4-CCR7+CD45RA+ naive T cells. The source of this sequence is a human donor in good health. Some libraries in this study had Jurkat cell RNA spiked in.

The CDR3 nucleotides are TGCAGTGCAAACTCCGCGGGGTCCTACGAGCAGTACTTC. It specifies CSANSAGSYEQYF. The gene calls are TRBV20-1 and TRBJ2-7; TRBD2 is a possible D gene (6 bases). Deletions cut 6 bases from V and 1 base from J, with 13 bases between. Germline lookup yields CDR1 DFQATT and CDR2 SNEGSKA (reference sequence). The length of the CDR3 is 13 residues.